These T cell receptor beta chains were read from a single sample in a study of cytomegalovirus exposure and HLA in healthy donors. The repertoire was sequenced with immunoSEQ multiplex PCR; TCRdb's copy has only in-frame clones and lacks some. The sample yields about 95,000 clones, roughly three quarters seen once. The sequencing sample was made of PBMCs. The receptor source for this set is a woman aged 40 to 55 in good health and CMV-seronegative. CDR3s include the opening cysteine and the closing phenylalanine or tryptophan. A D gene is named only where the DNA matches it firmly. Part of the rows lack a size; the others show once, few, many or a class for expanded clones.

d_gene: TRBD1
abundance: .
v_gene: TRBV30
j_gene: TRBJ2-7
CDR3aa: CAWAAGTGHDEQYF
CDR3nt: TGTGCCTGGGCCGCCGGGACAGGACACGACGAGCAGTACTTC

d_gene: .
abundance: .
v_gene: TRBV13
j_gene: TRBJ1-4
CDR3aa: CASSLSRQGSEKLFF
CDR3nt: TGTGCCAGCAGCTTGTCCCGGCAGGGGAGTGAAAAACTGTTTTTT

d_gene: TRBD2
abundance: .
v_gene: TRBV7-2
j_gene: TRBJ2-1
CDR3aa: CASSPRGGISYNEQFF
CDR3nt: TGTGCCAGCAGCCCACGGGGGGGGATCTCCTACAATGAGCAGTTCTTC

d_gene: .
abundance: .
v_gene: TRBV27
j_gene: TRBJ1-4
CDR3aa: CASRQRGATNEKLFF
CDR3nt: TGTGCCAGCAGACAAAGAGGAGCAACTAATGAAAAACTGTTTTTT

d_gene: .
abundance: .
v_gene: TRBV30
j_gene: TRBJ1-4
CDR3aa: CAWSKSWTSGGGTNEKLFF
CDR3nt: TGTGCCTGGAGTAAAAGTTGGACTAGCGGGGGGGGGACTAATGAAAAACTGTTTTTT

d_gene: TRBD1
abundance: .
v_gene: TRBV7-9
j_gene: TRBJ2-1
CDR3aa: CASSLGQGTNNEQFF
CDR3nt: TGTGCCAGCAGCTTGGGACAGGGGACGAACAATGAGCAGTTCTTC

d_gene: TRBD1
abundance: .
v_gene: TRBV19
j_gene: TRBJ2-7
CDR3aa: CASNRGPSYEQYF
CDR3nt: TGTGCCAGCAACAGGGGTCCCTCCTACGAGCAGTACTTC

d_gene: TRBD1
abundance: .
v_gene: TRBV19
j_gene: TRBJ1-5
CDR3aa: CASSISGTGIDQPQHF
CDR3nt: TGTGCCAGTAGTATATCTGGGACAGGGATCGATCAGCCCCAGCATTTT

d_gene: .
abundance: .
v_gene: TRBV7-2
j_gene: TRBJ1-4
CDR3aa: CASSSSEKLFF
CDR3nt: TGTGCCAGCAGCTCTAGTGAAAAACTGTTTTTT

d_gene: .
abundance: once
v_gene: TRBV19
j_gene: TRBJ2-3
CDR3aa: CASSIPGGTDTQYF
CDR3nt: TGTGCCAGTAGTATCCCGGGGGGCACAGATACGCAGTATTTT

d_gene: .
abundance: .
v_gene: TRBV19
j_gene: TRBJ2-1
CDR3aa: CASSIPTVRSMNEQFF
CDR3nt: TGTGCCAGTAGTATACCCACCGTCCGCAGTATGAATGAGCAGTTCTTC

d_gene: .
abundance: .
v_gene: TRBV7-9
j_gene: TRBJ2-1
CDR3aa: CASSLTLRTVKLDNEQFF
CDR3nt: TGTGCCAGCAGCTTAACCCTCAGGACAGTCAAACTGGACAATGAGCAGTTCTTC

d_gene: .
abundance: .
v_gene: TRBV4-2
j_gene: TRBJ1-2
CDR3aa: CASSHGLDYGYTF
CDR3nt: TGTGCCAGCAGCCATGGGCTGGACTATGGCTACACCTTC

d_gene: TRBD2
abundance: few
v_gene: TRBV27
j_gene: TRBJ2-1
CDR3aa: CASSPTTSGGAWNEQFF
CDR3nt: TGTGCCAGCAGTCCGACGACTAGCGGGGGGGCGTGGAATGAGCAGTTCTTC

d_gene: TRBD1
abundance: .
v_gene: TRBV27
j_gene: TRBJ1-2
CDR3aa: CASSPPDRGRGYGYTF
CDR3nt: TGTGCCAGCAGTCCCCCGGACAGGGGGCGAGGCTATGGCTACACCTTC

d_gene: .
abundance: .
v_gene: TRBV9
j_gene: TRBJ1-2
CDR3aa: CASRQPNYGYTF
CDR3nt: TGTGCCAGTCGACAGCCAAACTATGGCTACACCTTC

d_gene: TRBD1
abundance: .
v_gene: TRBV6-5
j_gene: TRBJ1-4
CDR3aa: CASSYKTGLWEKLFF
CDR3nt: TGTGCCAGCAGTTACAAGACAGGGTTATGGGAAAAACTGTTTTTT

d_gene: .
abundance: .
v_gene: TRBV7-2
j_gene: TRBJ2-6
CDR3aa: CASSLEARTNGANVLTF
CDR3nt: TGTGCCAGCAGCTTAGAGGCAAGGACTAACGGGGCCAACGTCCTGACTTTC

d_gene: .
abundance: .
v_gene: TRBV7-9
j_gene: TRBJ1-4
CDR3aa: CASSLDGGKLFF
CDR3nt: TGTGCCAGCAGCTTAGACGGGGGAAAACTGTTTTTT

d_gene: .
abundance: .
v_gene: TRBV4-2
j_gene: TRBJ1-3
CDR3aa: CASSQAGDSGNTIYF
CDR3nt: TGTGCCAGCAGCCAAGCGGGAGACTCTGGAAACACCATATATTTT

d_gene: TRBD1
abundance: .
v_gene: TRBV9
j_gene: TRBJ2-4
CDR3aa: CASSFGTGRDIQYF
CDR3nt: TGTGCCAGCAGCTTCGGGACAGGGAGGGACATTCAGTACTTC

d_gene: TRBD1
abundance: .
v_gene: TRBV2
j_gene: TRBJ2-3
CDR3aa: CASTKDRDTDTQYF
CDR3nt: TGTGCCAGCACCAAAGACAGGGACACAGATACGCAGTATTTT

d_gene: TRBD2
abundance: once
v_gene: TRBV6-4
j_gene: TRBJ2-1
CDR3aa: CASSAGGNYNEQFF
CDR3nt: TGTGCCAGCAGTGCCGGGGGGAACTACAATGAGCAGTTCTTC

d_gene: TRBD1
abundance: .
v_gene: TRBV23-1
j_gene: TRBJ2-1
CDR3aa: CASSRLNHRGREQFF
CDR3nt: TGCGCCAGCAGTCGACTAAACCACAGGGGGAGAGAGCAGTTCTTC

d_gene: .
abundance: .
v_gene: TRBV6-6
j_gene: TRBJ1-4
CDR3aa: CASSHVPARDEKLFF
CDR3nt: TGTGCCAGCAGCCACGTCCCAGCGAGGGATGAAAAACTGTTTTTT

d_gene: TRBD1
abundance: .
v_gene: TRBV7-9
j_gene: TRBJ1-2
CDR3aa: CASSLGPDRNLYGYTF
CDR3nt: TGTGCCAGCAGCTTAGGACCGGACAGGAACCTCTATGGCTACACCTTC

d_gene: .
abundance: .
v_gene: TRBV5-1
j_gene: TRBJ1-1
CDR3aa: CASSVGASVNTEAFF
CDR3nt: TGCGCCAGCAGTGTGGGGGCTTCGGTGAACACTGAAGCTTTCTTT

d_gene: .
abundance: .
v_gene: TRBV7-6
j_gene: TRBJ2-1
CDR3aa: CASSHRTDEQFF
CDR3nt: TGTGCCAGCAGCCACCGGACAGATGAGCAGTTCTTC

d_gene: TRBD1
abundance: .
v_gene: TRBV5-1
j_gene: TRBJ1-1
CDR3aa: CASNLAGRGQSTEAFF
CDR3nt: TGCGCCAGCAATCTGGCCGGCAGGGGGCAGTCCACTGAAGCTTTCTTT

d_gene: .
abundance: once
v_gene: TRBV10-2
j_gene: TRBJ2-1
CDR3aa: CASRSLTGLQGDEQFF
CDR3nt: TGCGCCAGCAGGTCTCTGACCGGACTCCAAGGCGATGAGCAGTTCTTC